This T cell receptor (beta chain) was profiled in a study of cytomegalovirus exposure and HLA in healthy donors. Study-level findings and limits: In a later analysis, TCR beta V- and J-gene trimming showed a link to a missense DCLRE1C variant. Reports showed the classifier diagnosing cytomegalovirus status with high specificity and sensitivity. Sequencing likely produced, as an artifact, a cluster of highly shared sequence variants.

Germline values: CDR1 SGHRS, CDR2 YFSETQ. J lost 5 bases, V lost 3 bases, and 4 bases had no gene match. The CDR3 consists of 13 residues. A multiplex PCR was run with 60 Vbeta primers and 13 Jbeta primers. The data were produced by immunoSEQ multiplex PCR, yet TCRdb's version contains in-frame clones alone and is incomplete. Seen here are some 130,000 clones, over 60% observed once, and the top ten hold approximately 4.5%. Concerning this clone itself: Its antigen is unknown.

This chain joins TRBV5-1 and TRBJ1-2, with 7 bases matching TRBD1. The sequence derives from a male donor in good health and CMV-seropositive. The sequenced material came from PBMCs. In DNA, the CDR3 is TGCGCCAGCAGCTGGGGGACAGATTATGGCTACACCTTC. As protein: CASSWGTDYGYTF.